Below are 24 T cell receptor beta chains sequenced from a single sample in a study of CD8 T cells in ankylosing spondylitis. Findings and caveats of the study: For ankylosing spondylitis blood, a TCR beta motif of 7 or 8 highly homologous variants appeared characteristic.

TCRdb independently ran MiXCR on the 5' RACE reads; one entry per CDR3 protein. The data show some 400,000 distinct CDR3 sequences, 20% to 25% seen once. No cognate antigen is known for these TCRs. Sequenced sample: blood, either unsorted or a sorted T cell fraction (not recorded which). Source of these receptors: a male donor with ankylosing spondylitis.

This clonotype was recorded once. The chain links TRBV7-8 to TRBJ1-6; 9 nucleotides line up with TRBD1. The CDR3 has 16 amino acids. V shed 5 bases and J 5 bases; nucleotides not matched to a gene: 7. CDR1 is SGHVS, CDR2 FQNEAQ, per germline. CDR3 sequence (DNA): TGTGCCAGCAGCCCAACAGGGGGCGCGAATAATTCACCCCTCCACTTT. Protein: CASSPTGGANNSPLHF.

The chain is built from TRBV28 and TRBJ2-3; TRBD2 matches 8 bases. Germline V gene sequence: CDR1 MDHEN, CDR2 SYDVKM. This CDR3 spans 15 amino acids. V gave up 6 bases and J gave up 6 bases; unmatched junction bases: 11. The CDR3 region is CASSPGGGVVDTQYF. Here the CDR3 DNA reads TGTGCCAGCAGCCCCGGGGGGGGTGTGGTCGATACGCAGTATTTT.

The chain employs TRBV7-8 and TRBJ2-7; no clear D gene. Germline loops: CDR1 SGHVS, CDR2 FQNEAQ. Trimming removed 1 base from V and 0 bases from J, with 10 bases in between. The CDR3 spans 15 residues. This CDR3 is CASSLGLVSSYEQYF. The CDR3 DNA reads TGTGCCAGCAGCTTAGGCTTGGTGTCCTCCTACGAGCAGTACTTC.

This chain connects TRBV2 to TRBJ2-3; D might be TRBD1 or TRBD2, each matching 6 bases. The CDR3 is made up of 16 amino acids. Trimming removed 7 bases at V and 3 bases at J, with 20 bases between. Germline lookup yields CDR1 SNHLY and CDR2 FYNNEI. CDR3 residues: CASKGGLVAVTDTQYF. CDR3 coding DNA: TGTGCCAGCAAGGGGGGTTTGGTAGCGGTAACAGATACGCAGTATTTT.

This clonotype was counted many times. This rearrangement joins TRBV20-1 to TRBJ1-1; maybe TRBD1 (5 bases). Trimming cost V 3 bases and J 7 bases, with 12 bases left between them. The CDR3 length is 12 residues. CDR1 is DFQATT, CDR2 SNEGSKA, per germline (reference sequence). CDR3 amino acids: CSASDRTLEAFF. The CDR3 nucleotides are TGCAGTGCTAGTGACAGAACCCTTGAAGCTTTCTTT.

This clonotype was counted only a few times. CDR3 in DNA: TGCAGCGTTGAAGCTGACGGGGTTGAAGCTTTCTTT. Its protein product is CSVEADGVEAFF. The chain recombines TRBV29-1 with TRBJ1-1; D ambiguous. V was pared by 1 base and J by 7 bases, with 10 bases between. There are 12 residues in the CDR3. Per germline, CDR1 SQVTM and CDR2 ANQGSEA.

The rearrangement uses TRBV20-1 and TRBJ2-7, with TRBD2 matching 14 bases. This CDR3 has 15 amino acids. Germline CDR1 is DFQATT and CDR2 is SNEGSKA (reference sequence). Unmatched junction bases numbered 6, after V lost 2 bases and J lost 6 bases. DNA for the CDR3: TGCAGTGCTAGATTGGGACTAGCGGGAGCCGGCGAGCAGTACTTC. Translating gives CSARLGLAGAGEQYF.

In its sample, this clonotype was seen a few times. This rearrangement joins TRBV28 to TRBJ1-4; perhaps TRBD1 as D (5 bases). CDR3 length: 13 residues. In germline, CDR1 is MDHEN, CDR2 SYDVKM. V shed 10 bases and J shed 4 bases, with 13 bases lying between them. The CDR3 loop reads CAIPGTGNEKLFF. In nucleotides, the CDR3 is TGTGCCATCCCCGGGACGGGTAATGAAAAACTGTTTTTT.

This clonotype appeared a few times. CDR3 amino acids: CAIQGRVEDEQFF. CDR3 in DNA: TGTGCCATCCAGGGGAGGGTAGAGGATGAGCAGTTCTTC. The chain couples TRBV10-3 to TRBJ2-1, with D possibly being TRBD2 (7 bases). V lost 8 bases to trimming and J lost 8 bases, with 16 bases between them. The CDR3 spans 13 residues. In germline, CDR1 is ENHRY, CDR2 SYGVKD.

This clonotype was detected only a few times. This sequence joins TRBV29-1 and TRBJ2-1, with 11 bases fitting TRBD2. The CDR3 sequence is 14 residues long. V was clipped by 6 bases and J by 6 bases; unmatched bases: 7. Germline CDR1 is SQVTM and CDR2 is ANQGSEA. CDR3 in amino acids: CSVEPSGRPNEQFF. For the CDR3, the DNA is TGCAGCGTGGAGCCTAGCGGGAGGCCCAATGAGCAGTTCTTC.

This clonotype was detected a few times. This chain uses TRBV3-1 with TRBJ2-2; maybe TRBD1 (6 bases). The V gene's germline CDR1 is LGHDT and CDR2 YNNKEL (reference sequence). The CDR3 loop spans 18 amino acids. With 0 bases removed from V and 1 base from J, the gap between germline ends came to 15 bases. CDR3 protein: CASSQEQGGILNTGELFF. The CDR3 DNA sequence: TGTGCCAGCAGCCAAGAACAGGGCGGAATATTGAACACCGGGGAGCTGTTTTTT.

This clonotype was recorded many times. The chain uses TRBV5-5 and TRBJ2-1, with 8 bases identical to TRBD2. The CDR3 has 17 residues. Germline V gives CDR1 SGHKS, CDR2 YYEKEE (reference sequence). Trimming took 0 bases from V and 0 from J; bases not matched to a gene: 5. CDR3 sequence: CASSLVLAGSSYNEQFF. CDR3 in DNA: TGTGCCAGCAGCTTGGTGCTAGCGGGCTCCTCCTACAATGAGCAGTTCTTC. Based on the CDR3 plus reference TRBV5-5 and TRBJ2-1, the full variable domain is DAGVTQSPTHLIKTRGQQVTLRCSPISGHKSVSWYQQVLGQGPQFIFQYYEKEERGRGNFPDRFSARQFPNYSSELNVNALLLGDSALYLCASSLVLAGSSYNEQFFGPGTRLTVL.

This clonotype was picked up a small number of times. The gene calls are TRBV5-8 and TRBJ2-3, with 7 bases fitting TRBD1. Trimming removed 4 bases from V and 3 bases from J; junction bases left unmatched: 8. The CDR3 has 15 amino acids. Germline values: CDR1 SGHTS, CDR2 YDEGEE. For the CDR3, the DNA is TGTGCCAGCAGCCAAGGGGACAGAGAAACAGATACGCAGTATTTT. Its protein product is CASSQGDRETDTQYF. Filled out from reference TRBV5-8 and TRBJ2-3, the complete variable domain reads EAGVTQSPTHLIKTRGQQATLRCSPISGHTSVYWYQQALGLGLQFLLWYDEGEERNRGNFPPRFSGRQFPNYSSELNVNALELEDSALYLCASSQGDRETDTQYFGPGTRLTVL.

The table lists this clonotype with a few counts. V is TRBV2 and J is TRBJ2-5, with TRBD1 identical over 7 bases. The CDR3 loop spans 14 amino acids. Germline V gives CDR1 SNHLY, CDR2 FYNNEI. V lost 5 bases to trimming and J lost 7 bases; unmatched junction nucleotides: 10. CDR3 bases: TGTGCCAGCAGTCCCGGGACAGCGGTGGGGACCCAGTACTTC. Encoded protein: CASSPGTAVGTQYF. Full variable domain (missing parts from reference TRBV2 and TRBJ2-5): EPEVTQTPSHQVTQMGQEVILRCVPISNHLYFYWYRQILGQKVEFLVSFYNNEISEKSEIFDDQFSVERPDGSNFTLKIRSTKLEDSAMYFCASSPGTAVGTQYFGPGTRLLVL.

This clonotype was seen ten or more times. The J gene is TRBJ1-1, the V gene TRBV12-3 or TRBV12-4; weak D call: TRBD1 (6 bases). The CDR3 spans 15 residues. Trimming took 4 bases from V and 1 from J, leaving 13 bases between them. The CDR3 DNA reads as TGTGCCAGCAGTTGGATCAGGGGTCGGAACACTGAAGCTTTCTTT. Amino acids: CASSWIRGRNTEAFF.

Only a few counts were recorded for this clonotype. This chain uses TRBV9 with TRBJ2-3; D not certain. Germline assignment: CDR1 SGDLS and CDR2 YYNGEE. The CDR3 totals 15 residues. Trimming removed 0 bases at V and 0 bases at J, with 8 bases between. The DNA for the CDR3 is TGTGCCAGCAGCGTAGGGTGGTTCAGCACAGATACGCAGTATTTT. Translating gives CASSVGWFSTDTQYF.

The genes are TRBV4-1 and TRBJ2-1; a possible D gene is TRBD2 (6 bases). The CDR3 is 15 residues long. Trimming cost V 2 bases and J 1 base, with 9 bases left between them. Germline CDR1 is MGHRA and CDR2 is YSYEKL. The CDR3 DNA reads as TGCGCCAGCAGCCAATTAGCGGCGTCCTACAATGAGCAGTTCTTC. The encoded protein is CASSQLAASYNEQFF.

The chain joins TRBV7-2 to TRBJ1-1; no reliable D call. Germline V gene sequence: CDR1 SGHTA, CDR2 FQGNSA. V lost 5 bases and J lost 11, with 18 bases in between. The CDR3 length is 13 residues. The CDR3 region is CASSATIRLDAFF. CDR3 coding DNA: TGTGCCAGCAGCGCCACTATACGCTTGGATGCTTTCTTT.

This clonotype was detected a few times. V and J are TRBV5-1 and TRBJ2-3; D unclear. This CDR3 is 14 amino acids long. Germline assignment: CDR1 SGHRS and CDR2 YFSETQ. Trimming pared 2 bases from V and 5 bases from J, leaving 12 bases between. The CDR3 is CASSFDRLGDTQYF. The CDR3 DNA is TGCGCCAGCAGCTTTGACCGACTCGGAGATACGCAGTATTTT.

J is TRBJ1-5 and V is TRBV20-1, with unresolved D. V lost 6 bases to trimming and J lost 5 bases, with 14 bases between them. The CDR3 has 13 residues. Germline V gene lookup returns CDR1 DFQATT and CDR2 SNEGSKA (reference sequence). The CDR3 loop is CSAGDIDDQPQHF. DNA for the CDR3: TGCAGTGCCGGAGACATAGATGATCAGCCCCAGCATTTT.

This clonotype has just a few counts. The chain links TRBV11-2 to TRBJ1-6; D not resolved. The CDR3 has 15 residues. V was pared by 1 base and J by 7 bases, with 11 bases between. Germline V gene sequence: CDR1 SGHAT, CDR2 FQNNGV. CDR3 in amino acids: CASSLGRSLNSPLHF. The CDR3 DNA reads TGTGCCAGCAGCTTAGGTCGGTCGTTGAATTCACCCCTCCACTTT.

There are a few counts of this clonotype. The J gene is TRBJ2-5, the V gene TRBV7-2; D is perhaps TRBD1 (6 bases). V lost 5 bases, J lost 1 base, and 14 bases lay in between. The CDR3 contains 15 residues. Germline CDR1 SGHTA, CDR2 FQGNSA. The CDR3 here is CASSPPWTVQETQYF. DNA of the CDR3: TGTGCCAGCAGCCCACCATGGACAGTCCAAGAGACCCAGTACTTC.

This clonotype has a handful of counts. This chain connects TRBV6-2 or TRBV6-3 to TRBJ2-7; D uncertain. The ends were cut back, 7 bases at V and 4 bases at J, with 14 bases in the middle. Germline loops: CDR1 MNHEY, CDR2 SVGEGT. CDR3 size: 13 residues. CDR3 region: CASTLSNRYEQYF. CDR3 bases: TGTGCCAGCACCCTGAGCAATCGATACGAGCAGTACTTC.

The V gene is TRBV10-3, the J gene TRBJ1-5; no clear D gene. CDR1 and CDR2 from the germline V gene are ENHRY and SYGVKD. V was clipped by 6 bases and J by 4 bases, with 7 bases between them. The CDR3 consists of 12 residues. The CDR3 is CAISEENQPQHF. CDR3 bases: TGTGCCATCAGCGAGGAAAATCAGCCCCAGCATTTT.